The next 26 T cell receptor beta chains were all read from a single sample in a study of cytomegalovirus exposure and HLA in healthy donors (TCRdb year 2017). Libraries were made using the immunoSEQ multiplex PCR assay. A mixture of 60 forward primers for TCR Vbeta segments and 13 reverse primers for TCR Jbeta segments was used in the multiplex PCR. TCRdb obtained this table from immuneACCESS and retained in-frame rearrangements with V and J assigned. These tables miss some clones; where compared with another copy, unresolved V genes account for less than half of the shortfall, and the remainder is unexplained. Present in this sample are about 96,000 clones, roughly 74% of which were seen just once. The ten largest make up more than 2.5% of the sample. The sequenced sample consisted of PBMCs. The receptors come from a female donor in good health and CMV-seropositive.

The chain has TRBV30 and TRBJ2-1; D perhaps matches TRBD1 (5 bases). The CDR3 loop spans 11 amino acids. The germline V gene has CDR1 GTSNPN and CDR2 SVGIG (reference sequence). Deletions cut 1 base from V and 10 bases from J, with 8 bases between. This CDR3 is CAWSGQYEQFF. Written as DNA, the CDR3 is TGTGCCTGGAGTGGACAGTACGAGCAGTTCTTC.

A single count supports this clone. The V gene is TRBV11-2, the J gene TRBJ2-3; 7 bases agree with TRBD2. V dropped 0 bases and J dropped 6; count of bases not matched to a gene: 6. Germline V gives CDR1 SGHAT, CDR2 FQNNGV. This CDR3 is 15 amino acids long. The CDR3 is CASSLERGGSDTQYF. The CDR3 bases are TGTGCCAGCAGCTTAGAACGGGGCGGGAGCGATACGCAGTATTTT. The variable domain in full, with the rest retrieved from reference TRBV11-2 and TRBJ2-3, is EAGVAQSPRYKIIEKRQSVAFWCNPISGHATLYWYQQILGQGPKLLIQFQNNGVVDDSQLPKDRFSAERLKGVDSTLKIQPAKLEDSAVYLCASSLERGGSDTQYFGPGTRLTVL.

The genes are TRBV30 and TRBJ1-3; unclear D gene. Per the germline V gene, CDR1 is GTSNPN and CDR2 is SVGIG (reference sequence). The CDR3 spans 13 residues. Trimming cost V 0 bases and J 4 bases, with 7 bases left between them. The CDR3 bases are TGTGCCTGGAGTGTATCGGGAGGAAACACCATATATTTT. It yields the protein CAWSVSGGNTIYF.

The CDR3 bases are TGTGCCACCGAGGGAGGCCGAGAAGAGACCCAGTACTTC. Protein product: CATEGGREETQYF. V and J are TRBV6-5 and TRBJ2-5, with D perhaps TRBD2 (6 bases). The V gene lost 10 bases and the J gene lost 3 bases, with 15 bases spanning the gap. CDR3 length: 13 residues. The germline V gene encodes CDR1 MNHEY and CDR2 SVGAGI.

V gene TRBV19 combines with J gene TRBJ1-5; no firm D call. CDR1 and CDR2 (germline): LNHDA, SQIVND (reference sequence). This CDR3 contains 12 residues. The V gene lost 3 bases and the J gene lost 7 bases, with 7 bases spanning the gap. Written as DNA, the CDR3 is TGTGCCAGTAGTATGACAAGCCAGCCCCAGCATTTT. Amino acid sequence: CASSMTSQPQHF.

The chain uses TRBV5-6 and TRBJ2-7; possible D gene TRBD2, 5 bases. CDR3 length: 13 residues. Looked up from germline, CDR1 is SGHDT and CDR2 is YYEEEE. Trimming pared 1 base from V and 7 bases from J, leaving 12 bases between. The CDR3 coding sequence is TGTGCCAGCAGCTTGCCGGGCAGAGGGGAGCAGTACTTC. Translation gives CASSLPGRGEQYF.

Here the CDR3 reads CASSIASVSSYNEQFF. The CDR3 DNA reads as TGTGCCAGTAGTATAGCAAGCGTAAGCTCCTACAATGAGCAGTTCTTC. The chain is built from TRBV19 and TRBJ2-1; no reliable D call. The CDR3 has 16 amino acids. Germline CDR1 LNHDA, CDR2 SQIVND (reference sequence). Deletions cut 1 base from V and 0 bases from J, with 10 bases between. The full variable domain, with the rest looked up from reference TRBV19 and TRBJ2-1, is DGGITQSPKYLFRKEGQNVTLSCEQNLNHDAMYWYRQDPGQGLRLIYYSQIVNDFQKGDIAEGYSVSREKKESFPLTVTSAQKNPTAFYLCASSIASVSSYNEQFFGPGTRLTVL.

This clone was observed once. V is TRBV7-6 and J is TRBJ2-1; tentatively, D is TRBD2 (5 bases). The CDR3 consists of 17 residues. V was pared by 5 bases and J by 7 bases, with 24 bases between. Germline V gives CDR1 SGHVS, CDR2 FNYEAQ. This chain's CDR3 is CASSAAVRTQTGNEQFF. CDR3 DNA: TGTGCCAGCAGCGCAGCGGTAAGGACCCAAACGGGTAATGAGCAGTTCTTC.

This sequence joins TRBV2 and TRBJ1-5, with TRBD1 as a possible D gene (5 bases). The CDR3 loop spans 14 amino acids. Trimming shortened V by 6 bases and J by 5 bases, and 14 bases separated the two germline ends. Germline V CDR1 and CDR2: SNHLY, FYNNEI. In DNA, the CDR3 is TGTGCCAGCAGCAACCAGGGAGGAGATCAGCCCCAGCATTTT. Its protein is CASSNQGGDQPQHF.

The V call is TRBV9, the J call TRBJ2-7; weak D call: TRBD2 (6 bases). Germline V gives CDR1 SGDLS, CDR2 YYNGEE. The CDR3 spans 12 residues. V was cut by 3 bases and J by 5 bases, with 9 bases left in between. The CDR3 is CASSGGVNEQYF. In nucleotides, the CDR3 is TGTGCCAGCAGCGGGGGGGTCAACGAGCAGTACTTC. Based on the CDR3 plus reference TRBV9 and TRBJ2-7, the full variable domain is DSGVTQTPKHLITATGQRVTLRCSPRSGDLSVYWYQQSLDQGLQFLIQYYNGEERAKGNILERFSAQQFPDLHSELNLSSLELGDSALYFCASSGGVNEQYFGPGTRLTVT.

This sequence joins TRBV7-8 and TRBJ2-1, with TRBD1 identical over 11 bases. The length of the CDR3 is 15 residues. V dropped 7 bases and J dropped 7; count of bases not matched to a gene: 9. The V gene's germline CDR1 is SGHVS and CDR2 FQNEAQ. The DNA for the CDR3 is TGTGCCAGCATCCTCCCGGACAGGGGGCCAAATGAGCAGTTCTTC. Protein product: CASILPDRGPNEQFF.

This clone turned up a few times. This rearrangement joins TRBV4-3 to TRBJ1-4; D is uncertain. The V end lost 0 bases, the J end lost 5 bases, and 7 bases lay between the germline ends. This CDR3 spans 14 amino acids. Germline assignment: CDR1 LGHNA and CDR2 YSLEER. CDR3 protein: CASSQDSRNEKLFF. CDR3 nucleotides: TGCGCCAGCAGCCAAGATTCCAGGAATGAAAAACTGTTTTTT.

This clone was observed once. The chain carries TRBV19 and TRBJ1-1; D gene uncertain. Germline V CDR1 and CDR2: LNHDA, SQIVND (reference sequence). This CDR3 comprises 14 residues. Trimming left V 3 bases short and J 5 bases short, with 13 bases between. The CDR3 loop reads CASSMKGSRTEAFF. As DNA, the CDR3 is TGTGCCAGTAGTATGAAAGGAAGCAGGACTGAAGCTTTCTTT.

The genes are TRBV5-4 and TRBJ2-1, with 14 bases identical to TRBD2. The CDR3 is 17 amino acids. Looked up from germline, CDR1 is SGHNT and CDR2 is YYREEE (reference sequence). V lost 4 bases, J lost 7 bases, and 10 bases stayed unmatched. The CDR3 DNA reads as TGTGCCAGCAGCCCCCACGTGACTAGCGGGGGGGAGAATGAGCAGTTCTTC. Translating gives CASSPHVTSGGENEQFF.

The chain joins TRBV19 to TRBJ2-1; TRBD1 matches at 10 bases. The CDR3 runs to 13 residues. The J segment lost 9 bases and the V segment lost 3 bases, leaving 2 bases of the junction unmatched. Per germline, CDR1 LNHDA and CDR2 SQIVND (reference sequence). The CDR3 loop is CASSMGQGTEQFF. In DNA, the CDR3 is TGTGCCAGTAGTATGGGACAGGGGACTGAGCAGTTCTTC.

The J gene is TRBJ1-2, the V gene TRBV30, with D unclear. The CDR3 consists of 13 residues. Trimming stripped 4 bases from V and 5 bases from J, with 14 bases between. Germline V lookup: CDR1 GTSNPN, CDR2 SVGIG (reference sequence). CDR3 nucleotides: TGTGCCTGGACACCTCAAGCCCCTTATGGCTACACCTTC. Protein sequence: CAWTPQAPYGYTF.

This chain uses TRBV6-4 with TRBJ2-2; D gene ambiguous. Germline CDR1 and CDR2: MRHNA and SNTAGT. V was cut by 2 bases and J by 5 bases, with 9 bases left in between. The CDR3 extends over 14 amino acids. The DNA of the CDR3 is TGTGCCAGCAGTGACGCATTGGAGACCGGGGAGCTGTTTTTT. Protein product: CASSDALETGELFF.

The V gene is TRBV5-1, the J gene TRBJ2-1; possibly TRBD2 for D (6 bases). The CDR3 has 15 residues. Germline CDR1 reads SGHRS; CDR2 reads YFSETQ. Trimming cost V 4 bases and J 2 bases, with 13 bases left between them. In nucleotides, the CDR3 is TGCGCCAGCAGCCGCCGGGAGACCCCCTACAATGAGCAGTTCTTC. Amino acid sequence: CASSRRETPYNEQFF.

The chain couples TRBV11-3 to TRBJ2-3; D is possibly TRBD2 (6 bases). The CDR3 extends over 14 amino acids. Germline values: CDR1 SGHNT, CDR2 YENEEA. Trimming cost V 1 base and J 6 bases, with 11 bases left between them. The CDR3 sequence is CASSLAGGGDTQYF. As DNA, the CDR3 is TGTGCCAGCAGCTTAGCCGGAGGAGGGGATACGCAGTATTTT.

The chain uses TRBV7-2 and TRBJ2-6, with D possibly being TRBD2 (6 bases). Germline V gene lookup returns CDR1 SGHTA and CDR2 FQGNSA. CDR3 size: 17 residues. The ends were cut back, 5 bases at V and 1 base at J, with 15 bases in the middle. As DNA, the CDR3 is TGTGCCAGCAGCCCCACCGTACTAGCTTCTGGGGCCAACGTCCTGACTTTC. It encodes CASSPTVLASGANVLTF.

The chain joins TRBV7-9 to TRBJ2-1, with D maybe TRBD1 (5 bases). V lost 5 bases and J lost 8, with 25 bases in between. Germline V gene lookup returns CDR1 SEHNR and CDR2 FQNEAQ (reference sequence). CDR3 length equals 17 residues. CDR3 nucleotide sequence: TGTGCCAGCAGCCCCCCCGCACCCCATCAGGGTTTGGATGAGCAGTTCTTC. Translation: CASSPPAPHQGLDEQFF.

In its sample, this clone ranks as medium-sized. The chain joins TRBV6-5 to TRBJ2-1; 9 bases match TRBD2. The CDR3 has 15 residues. J gave up 5 bases and V 4 bases, and 6 bases lay outside the gene matches. Germline values: CDR1 MNHEY, CDR2 SVGAGI. CDR3 DNA: TGTGCCAGCAGTTTGGCGGGAGGGTTCAACAATGAGCAGTTCTTC. This translates into CASSLAGGFNNEQFF.

This chain's CDR3 is CASSVASVTHTDTQYF. The CDR3 DNA is TGTGCCAGCAGCGTAGCCTCTGTCACACACACAGATACGCAGTATTTT. The genes are TRBV9 and TRBJ2-3; no clear D. The germline V and J ends were trimmed by 0 bases and 2 bases, with 13 bases remaining between them. This CDR3 has 16 amino acids. Germline assignment: CDR1 SGDLS and CDR2 YYNGEE.

V and J are TRBV11-2 and TRBJ1-5, with a weak D call TRBD1 (5 bases). With 1 base removed from V and 10 bases from J, the gap between germline ends came to 14 bases. The V gene's germline CDR1 is SGHAT and CDR2 FQNNGV. This CDR3 contains 14 residues. CDR3 in amino acids: CASSLAGEGVPQHF. The CDR3 region has the DNA TGTGCCAGCAGCTTAGCGGGGGAAGGTGTACCCCAGCATTTT.

V gene TRBV10-1 combines with J gene TRBJ2-7; possibly TRBD2 for D (6 bases). V was shortened by 10 bases and J by 2 bases, with 15 bases between the two germline ends. From germline, CDR1 is WNHNN and CDR2 SYGVQD (reference sequence). The CDR3 totals 13 residues. In nucleotides, the CDR3 is TGCGCCACCTCCCCGGGACTTGCCTACGAGCAGTACTTC. It yields the protein CATSPGLAYEQYF.

The rearrangement joins TRBV2 to TRBJ1-3; a weak D match, TRBD1 (6 bases). Looked up from germline, CDR1 is SNHLY and CDR2 is FYNNEI. CDR3 size: 14 residues. V lost 4 bases and J 4 bases, leaving 11 bases between the germline ends. The CDR3 nucleotides read TGTGCCAGCAGTGGAGGGACATTAGGAAACACCATATATTTT. Encoded protein: CASSGGTLGNTIYF. Supplemented by reference TRBV2 and TRBJ1-3, the full variable domain reads EPEVTQTPSHQVTQMGQEVILRCVPISNHLYFYWYRQILGQKVEFLVSFYNNEISEKSEIFDDQFSVERPDGSNFTLKIRSTKLEDSAMYFCASSGGTLGNTIYFGEGSWLTVV.